A single sample gave rise to the 32 T cell receptor beta chains below, sequenced in a study of response to subunit inactivated influenza vaccine. TCRdb fed the RT-PCR reads into MiXCR, producing one record per CDR3 protein. The profile covers some 850,000 distinct CDR3 sequences, with under 20% appearing a single time and around 9.9% taken by the ten largest. The source material was PBMCs from blood, sampled 4 to 6 days after vaccination. The origin of the receptors is a man in his fifties or sixties who received an inactivated influenza vaccine.

The sample holds a few counts of this clonotype. This chain joins TRBV5-1 and TRBJ2-6; perhaps TRBD1 as D (6 bases). With 1 base removed from V and 5 bases from J, the gap between germline ends came to 16 bases. Germline CDR1 reads SGHRS; CDR2 reads YFSETQ. There are 17 residues in the CDR3. The CDR3 loop reads CASSLSQGRTRANVLTF. In DNA, the CDR3 is TGCGCCAGCAGCTTGTCGCAGGGGCGCACCCGGGCCAACGTCCTGACTTTC.

This clonotype was observed a handful of times. The chain joins TRBV30 to TRBJ2-1; 11 bases are a match to TRBD2. From germline, CDR1 is GTSNPN and CDR2 SVGIG (reference sequence). The CDR3 sequence is 17 residues long. V lost 0 bases to trimming and J lost 8 bases; unmatched junction nucleotides: 12. The CDR3 DNA reads TGTGCCTGGAGTGTACCAATTTCTAGCGGGGGGCACGATGAGCAGTTCTTC. The encoded protein is CAWSVPISSGGHDEQFF.

This clonotype was seen only once. This sequence joins TRBV4-1 and TRBJ2-7; D unclear. The V end was cut by 1 base, the J end by 6 bases, with 10 bases between. The CDR3 spans 13 residues. Germline V lookup: CDR1 MGHRA, CDR2 YSYEKL. The CDR3 nucleotides are TGCGCCAGCAGCCAAGCTCCCTTGAGCGAGCAGTACTTC. This gives the protein CASSQAPLSEQYF.

The chain employs TRBV7-2 and TRBJ2-1; a weak D match, TRBD2 (6 bases). Germline CDR1 reads SGHTA; CDR2 reads FQGNSA. Trimming took 3 bases from V and 2 from J, leaving 11 bases between them. This CDR3 comprises 15 residues. CDR3 region: CASSFTGVTYNEQFF. CDR3 sequence (DNA): TGTGCCAGCAGCTTTACGGGAGTCACCTACAATGAGCAGTTCTTC.

This chain uses TRBV18 with TRBJ2-2, with TRBD2 as a possible D gene (6 bases). Trimming took off 4 bases at V and 3 bases at J, with 6 bases between the two ends. CDR3 length: 13 residues. Germline V gives CDR1 KGHSH, CDR2 LQKENI. This CDR3 is CASSLADTGELFF. CDR3 bases: TGTGCCAGCTCACTAGCGGACACCGGGGAGCTGTTTTTT.

Only a few counts were recorded for this clonotype. The rearrangement uses TRBV14 and TRBJ1-3, with unresolved D. Germline V gives CDR1 SGHDN, CDR2 FVKESK. The V end was cut by 5 bases, the J end by 0 bases, with 11 bases between. The CDR3 has 15 residues. The CDR3 spells CASSTYSSSGNTIYF. CDR3 sequence (DNA): TGTGCCAGCAGCACTTACAGCAGCTCTGGAAACACCATATATTTT.

This clonotype was found a few times. The V gene is TRBV11-2, the J gene TRBJ1-2; TRBD1 agrees at 7 bases. V lost 5 bases and J lost 0; bases outside the gene matches: 6. Per germline, CDR1 SGHAT and CDR2 FQNNGV. This CDR3 region has 15 residues. CDR3 bases: TGTGCCAGCAGCCCGGGGACAGTTCCTAACTATGGCTACACCTTC. Protein sequence: CASSPGTVPNYGYTF.

This clonotype was observed many times. The V call is TRBV20-1, the J call TRBJ2-1; perhaps TRBD2 as D (7 bases). The CDR3 consists of 15 residues. Germline CDR1 DFQATT, CDR2 SNEGSKA (reference sequence). V lost 3 bases, J lost 2 bases, and 14 bases lay in between. The CDR3 region has the DNA TGCAGTGCTAGGGACGGGGGGCTCACCTACAATGAGCAGTTCTTC. This sequence encodes CSARDGGLTYNEQFF.

This clonotype was seen a few times. The chain links TRBV5-1 to TRBJ2-7; maybe TRBD1 (6 bases). The V end lost 10 bases, the J end lost 2 bases, and 7 bases lay between the germline ends. Germline V gene sequence: CDR1 SGHRS, CDR2 YFSETQ. This CDR3 is 10 amino acids long. CDR3 sequence: CAGGPYEQYF. The CDR3 DNA follows: TGCGCCGGGGGCCCCTACGAGCAGTACTTC.

The chain employs TRBV20-1 and TRBJ1-5; possibly TRBD1 for D (5 bases). Trimming left V 3 bases short and J 3 bases short, with 12 bases between. CDR3 size: 14 residues. CDR1 DFQATT and CDR2 SNEGSKA come from the germline V gene (reference sequence). The CDR3 region is CSARGDEVNQPQHF. Here the CDR3 DNA reads TGCAGTGCTAGGGGGGACGAGGTCAATCAGCCCCAGCATTTT.

This clonotype appeared many times. The chain joins TRBV5-1 to TRBJ1-4, with D hard to call. The V end lost 0 bases, the J end lost 0 bases, and 3 bases lay between the germline ends. The CDR3 extends over 14 amino acids. In germline, CDR1 is SGHRS, CDR2 YFSETQ. The CDR3, as DNA: TGCGCCAGCAGCTTGGCCGCAACTAATGAAAAACTGTTTTTT. This codes for CASSLAATNEKLFF. The full variable domain, in which reference TRBV5-1 and TRBJ1-4 provide the parts outside the CDR3, is KAGVTQTPRYLIKTRGQQVTLSCSPISGHRSVSWYQQTPGQGLQFLFEYFSETQRNKGNFPGRFSGRQFSNSRSEMNVSTLELGDSALYLCASSLAATNEKLFFGSGTQLSVL.

In its sample, this clonotype was seen a few times. The chain couples TRBV12-3 or TRBV12-4 to TRBJ2-3; 7 positions agree with TRBD1. The CDR3 spans 14 residues. J was trimmed by 0 bases and V by 6 bases; bases with no gene match: 3. CDR3 in DNA: TGTGCCAGCAGGGGGACAGTTAGCACAGATACGCAGTATTTT. Translating gives CASRGTVSTDTQYF.

V gene TRBV15 combines with J gene TRBJ2-3, with D maybe TRBD2 (6 bases). The germline gives CDR1 LNHNV, CDR2 YYDKDF (reference sequence). The CDR3 is 15 residues long. V was shortened by 0 bases and J by 4 bases, with 11 bases between the two germline ends. This CDR3 is CATSRDLAGSDTQYF. The CDR3 DNA sequence: TGTGCCACCAGCAGAGATCTCGCGGGGTCAGATACGCAGTATTTT.

This clonotype has more than one count but fewer than ten. V and J are TRBV5-1 and TRBJ2-7, with D possibly being TRBD1 or TRBD2 (5 bases each). Per the germline V gene, CDR1 is SGHRS and CDR2 is YFSETQ. The CDR3 loop spans 15 amino acids. Trimming pared 4 bases from V and 0 bases from J, leaving 14 bases between. The CDR3 coding sequence is TGCGCCAGCAGCCCGAATGGGGGTAGCTCCTACGAGCAGTACTTC. It yields the protein CASSPNGGSSYEQYF.

V is TRBV6-2 or TRBV6-3 and J is TRBJ2-7; D is unclear. The length of the CDR3 is 13 residues. Trimming took off 2 bases at V and 4 bases at J, with 9 bases between the two ends. CDR1 is MNHEY and CDR2 is SVGEGT in the germline V gene. CDR3: CASSYVKGYEQYF. In nucleotides, the CDR3 is TGTGCCAGCAGTTACGTGAAAGGGTACGAGCAGTACTTC.

The V and J genes are TRBV5-1 and TRBJ2-5; possible D gene TRBD1, 6 bases. CDR3 length: 14 residues. Germline CDR1 SGHRS, CDR2 YFSETQ. V shed 4 bases and J shed 5 bases, with 15 bases lying between them. The CDR3 DNA reads as TGCGCCAGCAGCCGCAGGGGCGTCGAGGAGACCCAGTACTTC. Translation: CASSRRGVEETQYF.

This clonotype was observed a handful of times. The chain combines TRBV24-1 with TRBJ2-7, with 9 bases identical to TRBD1. V trimming: 4 bases; J trimming: 2 bases; junction bases outside the gene matches: 2. This CDR3 has 14 amino acids. The germline CDR1 and CDR2 sequences are KGHDR and SFDVKD. The CDR3 is CATSETGGTYEQYF. The DNA for the CDR3 is TGTGCCACCAGTGAGACAGGGGGAACCTACGAGCAGTACTTC.

The chain uses TRBV7-9 and TRBJ1-6; possible D gene TRBD1, 6 bases. The CDR3 contains 15 residues. The V end was cut by 5 bases, the J end by 5 bases, with 13 bases between. Germline values: CDR1 SEHNR, CDR2 FQNEAQ (reference sequence). The CDR3 reads CASSPGTHDNSPLHF. The CDR3 DNA is TGTGCCAGCAGCCCGGGGACACACGATAATTCACCCCTCCACTTT.

The J gene is TRBJ2-7, the V gene TRBV12-3 or TRBV12-4, with 11 nucleotides matching TRBD1. Unmatched junction bases numbered 11, after V lost 6 bases and J lost 7 bases. The CDR3 extends over 15 amino acids. CDR3 in DNA: TGTGCCAGCAGAATGCCGGGGGGACAGGGGGAAGAGCAGTACTTC. Its translation is CASRMPGGQGEEQYF.

The chain links TRBV28 to TRBJ2-1, with D unresolved. V was cut by 6 bases and J by 4 bases, with 16 bases left in between. The CDR3 has 15 residues. Germline values: CDR1 MDHEN, CDR2 SYDVKM. Written as DNA, the CDR3 is TGTGCCAGCAGGGTCTCAGATGGATATTACAATGAGCAGTTCTTC. Residues: CASRVSDGYYNEQFF.

This clonotype was counted many times. The J gene is TRBJ2-7, the V gene TRBV12-3 or TRBV12-4; tentatively, D is TRBD1 (6 bases). The CDR3 has 14 amino acids. V dropped 6 bases and J dropped 2 bases, with 14 bases sitting between them. CDR3 protein: CASSPIGGTYEQYF. The CDR3 bases are TGTGCCAGCAGCCCGATAGGGGGAACCTACGAGCAGTACTTC.

This chain links TRBV18 with TRBJ1-6, with 7 bases lining up with TRBD1. This CDR3 is 14 amino acids long. Unmatched junction bases numbered 5, after V lost 5 bases and J lost 7 bases. The V gene's germline CDR1 is KGHSH and CDR2 LQKENI. For the CDR3, the DNA is TGTGCCAGCTCATCACAGGGGCCCAATTCACCCCTCCACTTT. Encoded protein: CASSSQGPNSPLHF.

This rearrangement joins TRBV11-1 to TRBJ2-3; 11 positions agree with TRBD2. V shed 5 bases, J shed 2 bases, and the junction held 12 bases outside the gene matches. The CDR3 loop spans 18 amino acids. The germline V gene has CDR1 SGHAT and CDR2 FQDESV (reference sequence). CDR3 nucleotide sequence: TGTGCCAGCAGCGCCCGGACCGGACTAGCGGGCATCACAGATACGCAGTATTTT. Translated: CASSARTGLAGITDTQYF.

This clonotype was observed a handful of times. The chain is built from TRBV6-1 and TRBJ2-1, with D possibly TRBD2 on 5 matching bases. Germline CDR1 and CDR2: MNHNS and SASEGT. V lost 4 bases to trimming and J lost 8 bases, with 24 bases between them. The CDR3 extends over 17 amino acids. CDR3 sequence: CASSASPQAAEAYEQFF. The CDR3 region has the DNA TGTGCCAGCAGTGCCTCCCCCCAAGCGGCCGAGGCGTATGAGCAGTTCTTC.

This chain joins TRBV20-1 and TRBJ2-2, with a possible D match to TRBD1 (5 bases). The CDR3 sequence is 16 residues long. V was clipped by 6 bases and J by 4 bases, with 21 bases between them. CDR1 is DFQATT, CDR2 SNEGSKA, per germline (reference sequence). CDR3 DNA: TGCAGTGCGGAGAACCTAGGGGCACGGGTCACCGGGGAGCTGTTTTTT. It specifies CSAENLGARVTGELFF.

The rearrangement joins TRBV11-2 to TRBJ2-7; D might be TRBD1 (6 bases). This CDR3 has 15 amino acids. CDR1 and CDR2 (germline): SGHAT, FQNNGV. V was shortened by 5 bases and J by 2 bases, with 16 bases between the two germline ends. The CDR3 DNA sequence: TGTGCCAGCAGCCGAGTAACACAGGGTACCTACGAGCAGTACTTC. Translating gives CASSRVTQGTYEQYF.

This clonotype was seen more than once but under ten times. The V call is TRBV20-1, the J call TRBJ2-4; TRBD2 might be the D (6 bases). This CDR3 is built from 15 residues. Germline assignment: CDR1 DFQATT and CDR2 SNEGSKA (reference sequence). V was shortened by 1 base and J by 0 bases, with 10 bases between the two germline ends. CDR3 in amino acids: CSARVADKAKNIQYF. Written as DNA, the CDR3 is TGCAGTGCTAGAGTAGCGGATAAAGCCAAAAACATTCAGTACTTC.

The table lists this clonotype with many counts. This chain connects TRBV7-2 to TRBJ2-5; 7 positions match TRBD2. V was pared by 0 bases and J by 4 bases, with 5 bases of the junction left unmatched. CDR3 size: 15 residues. CDR1 and CDR2 from the germline V gene are SGHTA and FQGNSA. CDR3 residues: CASSLAGGMRETQYF. CDR3 sequence (DNA): TGTGCCAGCAGCTTAGCGGGAGGGATGCGAGAGACCCAGTACTTC.

The V call is TRBV29-1, the J call TRBJ1-2; D is ambiguous. The V and J ends lost 7 bases and 3 bases respectively, with 12 bases between them. The CDR3 totals 12 residues. Germline V gene data show CDR1 as SQVTM and CDR2 as ANQGSEA. CDR3 residues: CSAGRRDYGYTF. The CDR3 DNA follows: TGCAGCGCCGGGAGACGGGACTATGGCTACACCTTC.

J is TRBJ1-5 and V is TRBV10-3; a weak D match, TRBD1 (5 bases). Per germline, CDR1 ENHRY and CDR2 SYGVKD. This CDR3 has 14 amino acids. Trimming took 0 bases from V and 7 from J, leaving 10 bases between them. DNA for the CDR3: TGTGCCATCAGTGAGTCCGCCGGGGCCCAGCCCCAGCATTTT. Protein: CAISESAGAQPQHF.

This clonotype came up once. The chain links TRBV6-2 or TRBV6-3 to TRBJ1-1; D gene ambiguous. Deletions cut 5 bases from V and 1 base from J, with 8 bases between. CDR3 length equals 13 residues. Germline V lookup: CDR1 MNHEY, CDR2 SVGEGT. CDR3 sequence: CASSVDQNTEAFF. CDR3 DNA sequence: TGTGCCAGCAGTGTAGACCAGAACACTGAAGCTTTCTTT.

V is TRBV5-1 and J is TRBJ2-5; 8 bases are a match to TRBD2. Germline trimming cut 4 bases from V and 4 bases from J; bases unmatched to any gene: 12. Per germline, CDR1 SGHRS and CDR2 YFSETQ. The CDR3 extends over 16 amino acids. CDR3 bases: TGCGCCAGCAGCCCACTGAGCGGGAGCGGAGGAGAGACCCAGTACTTC. This codes for CASSPLSGSGGETQYF.